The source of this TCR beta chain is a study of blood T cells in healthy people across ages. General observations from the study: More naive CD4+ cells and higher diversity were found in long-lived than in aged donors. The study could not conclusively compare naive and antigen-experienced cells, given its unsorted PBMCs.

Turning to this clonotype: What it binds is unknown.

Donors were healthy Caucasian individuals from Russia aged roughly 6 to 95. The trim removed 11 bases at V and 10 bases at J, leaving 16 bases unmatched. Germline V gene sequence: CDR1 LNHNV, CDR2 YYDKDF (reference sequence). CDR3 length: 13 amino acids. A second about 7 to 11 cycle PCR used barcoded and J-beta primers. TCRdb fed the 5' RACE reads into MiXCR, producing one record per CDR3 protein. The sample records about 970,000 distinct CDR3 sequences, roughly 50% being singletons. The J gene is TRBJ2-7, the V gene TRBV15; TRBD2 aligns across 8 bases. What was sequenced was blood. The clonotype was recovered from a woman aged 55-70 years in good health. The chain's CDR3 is CAAGLGSREAQYF. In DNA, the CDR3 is TGTGCCGCGGGACTAGGGAGCAGAGAGGCCCAGTACTTC.